This TCR beta chain was sequenced for a study of T cells in Graves' hyperthyroidism and ophthalmopathy. The CDR3 covers 15 residues. V was cut by 0 bases and J by 0 bases, with 7 bases left in between. Germline values: CDR1 SGHRS, CDR2 YFSETQ. This clonotype was detected ten times or more. Regions amplified from RNA transcripts were the TCR beta CDR3 regions. TCR CDR3 underwent first-round RT-PCR with the HTBI primer set. TCRdb re-derived calls from the multiplex PCR reads in MiXCR, one entry per CDR3 protein. The data contain approximately 430,000 distinct CDR3 sequences, more than 15% of them singletons.

The gene calls are TRBV5-1 and TRBJ2-1; D uncertain. Sequencing input: blood. The sequence was collected from a woman under 30 with Graves' hyperthyroidism. The chain's CDR3 is CASSLEGRSYNEQFF. The CDR3, as DNA: TGCGCCAGCAGCTTGGAGGGTCGCTCCTACAATGAGCAGTTCTTC.